The 24 T cell receptor beta chains below all came from one sample that was sequenced in a study of radiation and T cells in renal cell carcinoma. Method: immunoSEQ multiplex PCR; TCRdb's copy keeps in-frame clones and lacks some. The table includes roughly 49,000 clones, 80% detected once. The time point was: blood 2 weeks post-SBRT. Treatment in this sample: 15 Gy SBRT to primary tumor, nephrectomy 4 weeks later. Here the sequenced sample was blood, taken from a patient whose treatment included radiotherapy and nephrectomy. These TCRs come from a woman aged 70 to 79 with renal cell carcinoma.

This sequence joins TRBV6-1 and TRBJ1-6; the D gene is possibly TRBD1 (6 bases). The CDR3 runs to 17 residues. Germline CDR1 is MNHNS and CDR2 is SASEGT. V lost 1 base to trimming and J lost 1 base, with 11 bases between them. This CDR3 reads CASSEGQGKSYNSPLHF. The CDR3 DNA reads TGTGCCAGCAGTGAAGGGCAGGGGAAATCCTATAATTCACCCCTCCACTTT.

Comment on this clone: Other DNA sequences in this specimen translate into the identical CDR3. This chain uses TRBV27 with TRBJ1-1; D is unclear. Looked up from germline, CDR1 is MNHEY and CDR2 is SMNVEV (reference sequence). V lost 6 bases to trimming and J lost 1 base, with 3 bases between them. This CDR3 has 11 amino acids. The CDR3 protein is CASRKNTEAFF. The CDR3 coding sequence is TGTGCCAGCAGGAAGAACACTGAAGCTTTCTTT.

V gene TRBV6-5 combines with J gene TRBJ1-4, with D unclear. Germline CDR1 and CDR2: MNHEY and SVGAGI. V was clipped by 5 bases and J by 0 bases, with 10 bases between them. The CDR3 spans 15 residues. CDR3 in amino acids: CASSPRTTTNEKLFF. In DNA form, the CDR3 reads TGTGCCAGCAGTCCCCGAACTACAACTAATGAAAAACTGTTTTTT.

This clone was seen more than once but under ten times. This chain links TRBV6-6 with TRBJ1-2; D unclear. Trimming cost V 6 bases and J 4 bases, with 15 bases left between them. The CDR3 covers 14 residues. CDR1 and CDR2 (germline): MNHNY, SVGAGI (reference sequence). In DNA form, the CDR3 reads TGTGCCAGCAGCCCTACGGGAGGAACCTATGGCTACACCTTC. Its translation is CASSPTGGTYGYTF.

The CDR3 DNA reads as TGTGCCAGCAGTTGGACAGGGGAAGGCACAGATACGCAGTATTTT. Protein product: CASSWTGEGTDTQYF. V is TRBV6-6 and J is TRBJ2-3, with 9 bases that match TRBD1. This CDR3 has 15 amino acids. The V and J ends lost 4 bases and 1 base, in that order; junction bases with no gene match: 3. The germline gives CDR1 MNHNY, CDR2 SVGAGI (reference sequence).

This clone turned up a few times. The chain carries TRBV5-1 and TRBJ2-7; TRBD1 agrees at 8 bases. The junction had 4 bases not matched to a gene; V was cut back by 0 bases and J by 5 bases. The CDR3 contains 14 residues. Germline CDR1 is SGHRS and CDR2 is YFSETQ. As DNA, the CDR3 is TGCGCCAGCAGCTTGGGGCAGGGGGCAAACGAGCAGTACTTC. It codes for CASSLGQGANEQYF.

The chain carries TRBV6-5 and TRBJ1-2; 10 bases fit TRBD1. Germline V gives CDR1 MNHEY, CDR2 SVGAGI. Trimming at V came to 7 bases and at J to 8 bases, leaving 10 bases not matched to a gene. CDR3 size: 14 residues. CDR3 residues: CASNDRGRLGGYTF. CDR3 bases: TGTGCCAGCAACGACAGGGGGCGACTGGGGGGCTACACCTTC.

Comments on this clone: Mismatch with germline at one junction end may stem from a read error. Other DNA sequences of this sample code for an identical CDR3. The gene calls are TRBV18 and TRBJ2-7, with a possible D match to TRBD2 (6 bases). This CDR3 is built from 16 residues. Germline CDR1 and CDR2: KGHSH and LQKENI. CDR3 in DNA: TGTGCCAGCTCACCTGGGCCAGGGCGGGAATCTTACGAGCAGTATTTC. Translated: CASSPGPGRESYEQYF.

The chain couples TRBV5-8 to TRBJ1-2, with D unclear. The CDR3 runs 14 residues. V shed 2 bases and J shed 3 bases, with 11 bases lying between them. Per germline, CDR1 SGHTS and CDR2 YDEGEE. Here the CDR3 DNA reads TGTGCCAGCAGCTTTATAGGTGTCGACTATGGCTACACCTTC. This encodes CASSFIGVDYGYTF.

The chain links TRBV6-6 to TRBJ2-7, with 11 bases lining up with TRBD1. Germline CDR1 is MNHNY and CDR2 is SVGAGI (reference sequence). This CDR3 comprises 14 residues. V lost 6 bases and J lost 7; bases outside the gene matches: 8. The CDR3 DNA reads as TGTGCCAGCAGCCAAGGACAGGGGGCGAGTGAGCAGTACTTC. Its translation is CASSQGQGASEQYF.

The rearrangement uses TRBV2 and TRBJ2-1; 8 nucleotides align to TRBD1. Germline CDR1 reads SNHLY; CDR2 reads FYNNEI. The CDR3 extends over 13 amino acids. J was trimmed by 8 bases and V by 5 bases; bases with no gene match: 5. The CDR3 DNA follows: TGTGCCAGCAGTCTCGACAGGGGCCATGAGCAGTTCTTC. This codes for CASSLDRGHEQFF.

V is TRBV10-3 and J is TRBJ2-1; possibly TRBD2 for D (6 bases). The CDR3 is 11 residues long. Germline lookup yields CDR1 ENHRY and CDR2 SYGVKD. The V gene lost 8 bases and the J gene lost 12 bases, with 14 bases spanning the gap. CDR3 DNA: TGTGCCATCCGGTGGGGGGACTGGCAGTTCTTC. Amino acids: CAIRWGDWQFF.

The V and J genes are TRBV6-5 and TRBJ1-1; perhaps TRBD1 as D (5 bases). Deletions cut 0 bases from V and 5 bases from J, with 7 bases between. The CDR3 loop spans 13 amino acids. Germline V gene data show CDR1 as MNHEY and CDR2 as SVGAGI. This CDR3 reads CASSYSTVTEAFF. DNA for the CDR3: TGTGCCAGCAGTTACTCGACAGTTACTGAAGCTTTCTTT.

The chain combines TRBV9 with TRBJ1-2, with D maybe TRBD1 (5 bases). V lost 4 bases and J lost 2, with 18 bases in between. The germline V gene has CDR1 SGDLS and CDR2 YYNGEE. The length of the CDR3 is 16 residues. Here the CDR3 reads CASSSTGTFSNYGYTF. The CDR3 nucleotides are TGTGCCAGCAGCTCCACCGGGACCTTTTCGAACTATGGCTACACCTTC. Based on the CDR3 plus reference TRBV9 and TRBJ1-2, the full variable domain is DSGVTQTPKHLITATGQRVTLRCSPRSGDLSVYWYQQSLDQGLQFLIQYYNGEERAKGNILERFSAQQFPDLHSELNLSSLELGDSALYFCASSSTGTFSNYGYTFGSGTRLTVV.

V and J are TRBV6-5 and TRBJ2-5; no definite D call. The CDR3 runs to 14 residues. Germline-derived CDR1 and CDR2 are MNHEY and SVGAGI. Trimming left V 0 bases short and J 5 bases short, with 10 bases between. The CDR3 protein is CASSYSGPLETQYF. CDR3 DNA sequence: TGTGCCAGCAGTTACTCCGGACCTCTGGAGACCCAGTACTTC.

This clone has just a few counts. This sequence joins TRBV7-2 and TRBJ1-1; D may be TRBD1 (5 bases). Looked up from germline, CDR1 is SGHTA and CDR2 is FQGNSA. The CDR3 is made up of 17 amino acids. Between the trimmed V and J ends, which lost 5 bases and 0 bases, there was a span of 19 bases. In nucleotides, the CDR3 is TGTGCCAGCAGCCGAGGGTGGGGTACAGGAATGAACACTGAAGCTTTCTTT. The encoded protein is CASSRGWGTGMNTEAFF.

The chain has TRBV23-1 and TRBJ1-4; no firm D call. TRBV23-1 is an open reading frame whose function is uncertain. V lost 5 bases and J 3 bases, leaving 19 bases between the germline ends. The CDR3 runs 17 residues. CDR3 nucleotide sequence: TGCGCCAGCAGTTGCCCCCCGAGATGGGTCCCTAATGAAAAACTGTTTTTT. This sequence encodes CASSCPPRWVPNEKLFF.

The rearrangement uses TRBV6-5 and TRBJ2-5; no reliable D call. Trimming removed 0 bases at V and 5 bases at J, with 7 bases between. The CDR3 covers 13 residues. Germline V gene data show CDR1 as MNHEY and CDR2 as SVGAGI. The CDR3 sequence: CASSYSDWETQYF. In DNA form, the CDR3 reads TGTGCCAGCAGTTACTCTGATTGGGAGACCCAGTACTTC.

The chain recombines TRBV30 with TRBJ1-5; D not certain. The CDR3 covers 14 residues. V was shortened by 0 bases and J by 0 bases, with 6 bases between the two germline ends. Germline V gene lookup returns CDR1 GTSNPN and CDR2 SVGIG (reference sequence). The CDR3 region is CAWSVGISNQPQHF. In nucleotides, the CDR3 is TGTGCCTGGAGTGTCGGGATTAGCAATCAGCCCCAGCATTTT. Based on the CDR3 plus reference TRBV30 and TRBJ1-5, the full variable domain is SQTIHQWPATLVQPVGSPLSLECTVEGTSNPNLYWYRQAAGRGLQLLFYSVGIGQISSEVPQNLSASRPQDRQFILSSKKLLLSDSGFYLCAWSVGISNQPQHFGDGTRLSIL.

The chain joins TRBV19 to TRBJ2-1, with 9 positions matching TRBD2. V lost 5 bases and J lost 7; bases outside the gene matches: 12. The V gene's germline CDR1 is LNHDA and CDR2 SQIVND (reference sequence). The CDR3 consists of 16 residues. CDR3 in amino acids: CASSSNLAGTANEQFF. The CDR3 region has the DNA TGTGCCAGTAGTTCAAACCTAGCGGGAACGGCTAATGAGCAGTTCTTC.

V usage is TRBV6-1 and J usage is TRBJ2-1; 10 bases are shared with TRBD2. CDR1 is MNHNS, CDR2 SASEGT, per germline. V was pared by 1 base and J by 2 bases, with 5 bases of the junction left unmatched. The CDR3 is made up of 17 amino acids. CDR3 sequence reads: CASSEGISGGPYNEQFF. CDR3 sequence (DNA): TGTGCCAGCAGTGAAGGGATTAGCGGGGGGCCCTACAATGAGCAGTTCTTC.

The chain couples TRBV9 to TRBJ1-3, with TRBD1 matching over 8 bases. In germline, CDR1 is SGDLS, CDR2 YYNGEE. V shed 4 bases, J shed 0 bases, and the junction held 3 bases outside the gene matches. The CDR3 is made up of 15 amino acids. This CDR3 is CASSPTGGSGNTIYF. The CDR3, as DNA: TGTGCCAGCAGCCCCACAGGGGGCTCTGGAAACACCATATATTTT.

The chain uses TRBV4-3 and TRBJ2-1; 7 bases match TRBD2. Germline CDR1 is LGHNA and CDR2 is YSLEER. V was clipped by 0 bases and J by 2 bases; unmatched bases: 7. This CDR3 comprises 17 residues. In nucleotides, the CDR3 is TGCGCCAGCAGCCAAGATTACTTGCTAGCGGCCTACAATGAGCAGTTCTTC. Amino acid sequence: CASSQDYLLAAYNEQFF.

This clone came up once. The J gene is TRBJ2-5, the V gene TRBV7-8; tentative D call: TRBD2 (5 bases). The germline CDR1 and CDR2 sequences are SGHVS and FQNEAQ. The CDR3 runs to 13 residues. V was pared by 3 bases and J by 3 bases, with 8 bases between. The CDR3 DNA is TGTGCCAGCAGCTTTTGGGGAGAAGAGACCCAGTACTTC. Amino acids: CASSFWGEETQYF.